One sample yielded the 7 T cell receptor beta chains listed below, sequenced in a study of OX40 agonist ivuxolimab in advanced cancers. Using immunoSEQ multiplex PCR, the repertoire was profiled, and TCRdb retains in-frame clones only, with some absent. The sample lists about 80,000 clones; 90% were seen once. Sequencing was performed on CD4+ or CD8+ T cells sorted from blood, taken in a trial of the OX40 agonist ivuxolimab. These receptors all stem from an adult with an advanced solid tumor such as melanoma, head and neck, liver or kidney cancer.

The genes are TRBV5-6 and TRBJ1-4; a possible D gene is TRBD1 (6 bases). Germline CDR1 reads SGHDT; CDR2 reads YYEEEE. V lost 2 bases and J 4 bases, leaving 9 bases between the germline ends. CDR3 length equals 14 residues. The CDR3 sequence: CASSLQGNNEKLFF. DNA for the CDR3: TGTGCCAGCAGCTTACAGGGAAATAATGAAAAACTGTTTTTT.

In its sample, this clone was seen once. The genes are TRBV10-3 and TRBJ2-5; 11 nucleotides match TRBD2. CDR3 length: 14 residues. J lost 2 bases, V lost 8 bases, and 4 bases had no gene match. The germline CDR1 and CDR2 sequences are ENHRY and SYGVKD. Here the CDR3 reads CAIGGTSGQETQYF. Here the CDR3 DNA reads TGTGCCATCGGGGGGACTAGCGGTCAAGAGACCCAGTACTTC.

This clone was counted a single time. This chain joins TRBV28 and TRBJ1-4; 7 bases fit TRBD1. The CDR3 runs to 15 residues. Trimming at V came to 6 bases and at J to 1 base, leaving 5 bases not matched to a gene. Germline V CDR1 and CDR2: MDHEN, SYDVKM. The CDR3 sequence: CASRPWTGTNEKLFF. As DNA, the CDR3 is TGTGCCAGCAGACCGTGGACAGGAACTAATGAAAAACTGTTTTTT.

CDR3 loop: CASSTQGAGANVLTF. For the CDR3, the DNA is TGTGCCAGCAGCACCCAGGGGGCTGGGGCCAACGTCCTGACTTTC. The chain combines TRBV9 with TRBJ2-6; 7 nucleotides match TRBD1. The V segment lost 4 bases and the J segment 2 bases; nucleotides outside the gene matches: 3. CDR3 length: 15 residues. The V gene's germline CDR1 is SGDLS and CDR2 YYNGEE. Combining the CDR3 with reference TRBV9 and TRBJ2-6 gives the whole variable domain DSGVTQTPKHLITATGQRVTLRCSPRSGDLSVYWYQQSLDQGLQFLIQYYNGEERAKGNILERFSAQQFPDLHSELNLSSLELGDSALYFCASSTQGAGANVLTFGAGSRLTVL.

DNA of the CDR3: TGCGCCAGCAGCTTGGACGGGAGGGTGCCCTCCTACAATGAGCAGTTCTTC. It translates to CASSLDGRVPSYNEQFF. The V and J genes are TRBV5-1 and TRBJ2-1; 8 bases map to TRBD2. V lost 0 bases, J lost 0 bases, and 5 bases stayed unmatched. CDR3 size: 17 residues. Germline lookup yields CDR1 SGHRS and CDR2 YFSETQ.

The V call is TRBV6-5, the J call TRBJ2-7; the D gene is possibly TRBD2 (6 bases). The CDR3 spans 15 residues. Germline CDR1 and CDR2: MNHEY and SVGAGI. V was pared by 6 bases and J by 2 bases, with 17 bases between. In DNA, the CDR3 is TGTGCCAGCAGGCGTTTTGGTAGCGGCCCCTACGAGCAGTACTTC. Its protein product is CASRRFGSGPYEQYF.

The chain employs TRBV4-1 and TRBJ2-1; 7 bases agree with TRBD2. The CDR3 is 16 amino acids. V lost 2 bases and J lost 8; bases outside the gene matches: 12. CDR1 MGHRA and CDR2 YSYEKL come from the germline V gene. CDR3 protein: CASSQLTSRLGDEQFF. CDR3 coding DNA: TGCGCCAGCAGCCAACTGACTAGCCGGTTGGGAGATGAGCAGTTCTTC.